These 7 T cell receptor beta chains were all obtained from the same sample, sequenced in a study of shared clonotypes between healthy human individuals. Sequencing was performed with immunoSEQ multiplex PCR; in TCRdb, only in-frame clones are kept and a portion is missing. The sample has over a million clones, about three quarters seen once. The specimen sequenced was memory CD4+ T cells sorted from blood. Specified subset: CD45RA-negative fraction. Receptors originate from a man aged 18 to 30 in good health.

This sequence joins TRBV5-5 and TRBJ2-7; 12 nucleotides line up with TRBD1. The CDR3 extends over 15 amino acids. V shed 1 base, J shed 5 bases, and the junction held 4 bases outside the gene matches. Germline-derived CDR1 and CDR2 are SGHKS and YYEKEE (reference sequence). Here the CDR3 DNA reads TGTGCCAGCAGCTTGCTTGGGACAGGGGGCCACGAGCAGTACTTC. Translation: CASSLLGTGGHEQYF.

This clone was recorded a few times. The CDR3 is CASSQEQGAKNIQYF. The CDR3 nucleotides read TGCGCCAGCAGCCAAGAACAGGGAGCCAAAAACATTCAGTACTTC. The rearrangement joins TRBV4-3 to TRBJ2-4; maybe TRBD1 (6 bases). V gave up 0 bases and J gave up 0 bases, with 6 bases separating them. The V gene's germline CDR1 is LGHNA and CDR2 YSLEER. The CDR3 consists of 15 residues.

The CDR3 nucleotides are TGTGCCTGGAGTCGGGGGGGGATAACGAATGAGCAGTTCTTC. Residues: CAWSRGGITNEQFF. The genes are TRBV30 and TRBJ2-1; TRBD2 matches at 8 bases. V lost 2 bases to trimming and J lost 7 bases; unmatched junction nucleotides: 7. From germline, CDR1 is GTSNPN and CDR2 SVGIG (reference sequence). The CDR3 extends over 14 amino acids.

The chain combines TRBV7-2 with TRBJ2-5; 9 nucleotides align to TRBD1. CDR3 length equals 16 residues. CDR1 SGHTA and CDR2 FQGNSA come from the germline V gene. The V and J ends lost 1 base and 2 bases, in that order; junction bases with no gene match: 5. CDR3 coding DNA: TGTGCCAGCAGCTTAGGGCCGACAGGGGGGCAAGAGACCCAGTACTTC. Translated, it gives CASSLGPTGGQETQYF.

This rearrangement joins TRBV4-1 to TRBJ1-2; 9 bases are a match to TRBD1. V shed 2 bases, J shed 7 bases, and the junction held 11 bases outside the gene matches. The CDR3 runs to 16 residues. Per the germline V gene, CDR1 is MGHRA and CDR2 is YSYEKL. CDR3 sequence reads: CASSQPTGTGMRGYTF. The CDR3 nucleotides read TGCGCCAGCAGCCAACCGACCGGGACAGGGATGCGTGGCTACACCTTC.

This clone was counted a single time. The chain carries TRBV11-2 and TRBJ2-7; the match to TRBD2 covers 7 bases. The CDR3 totals 12 residues. The V gene end was trimmed by 5 bases and the J gene end by 3 bases; junction bases not matched to a gene: 1. The germline V gene has CDR1 SGHAT and CDR2 FQNNGV. The CDR3 here is CASSPGGYEQYF. The CDR3 DNA reads as TGTGCCAGCAGCCCGGGGGGCTACGAGCAGTACTTC.

This clone was seen more than once but under ten times. The rearrangement uses TRBV9 and TRBJ2-7, with D possibly being TRBD2 (6 bases). Germline V gene sequence: CDR1 SGDLS, CDR2 YYNGEE. Deletions cut 0 bases from V and 5 bases from J, with 9 bases between. There are 13 residues in the CDR3. The CDR3 nucleotides are TGTGCCAGCAGCGTAGGTGCGGGGAACGAGCAGTACTTC. This codes for CASSVGAGNEQYF.